This T cell receptor (beta chain) was sequenced in a study of T cell repertoires in cytomegalovirus infection. The overall study: A matching HLA type, together with CMV infection, was signaled by public TCR beta signatures. General study points: CMV carriers with the relevant HLA were identified by cumulative public TCR beta family frequency. In two of eight donors, the top clonotype was HLA-C-restricted CMV-specific.

CDR1 is SEHNR, CDR2 FQNEAQ, per germline (reference sequence). This CDR3 is 17 amino acids long. V was cut by 0 bases and J by 7 bases, with 21 bases left in between. This clonotype was observed a handful of times. Its antigen is not identified. TCRdb used MiXCR to reprocess the reads, holding one entry per CDR3 protein. The sample has hundreds of thousands of distinct CDR3 sequences, 11% seen once; the top ten hold 10%. Sequencing input: PBMCs. The sequence derives from a human donor in good health (CMV status not recorded). Some clones in this sample may be carry-over from other donors' samples. J is TRBJ1-2 and V is TRBV7-9; unclear D gene. CDR3 loop: CASSLAGEAYGISGYTF. CDR3 bases: TGTGCCAGCAGCTTAGCCGGTGAAGCTTACGGGATTAGTGGCTACACCTTC.